The 8 T cell receptor beta chains in this list originate from one sample, sequenced in a study of CD8 T cells in ankylosing spondylitis. TCRdb called the 5' RACE reads again in MiXCR, with one record for every CDR3 protein. Altogether under 250,000 distinct CDR3 sequences are present, 7% to 10% being singletons, with the ten largest covering approximately 4.8%. Sequencing used blood, either unsorted or a sorted T cell fraction (not recorded which). All receptors come from a female donor with ankylosing spondylitis or in good health (not recorded which).

This clonotype was found a few times. The chain recombines TRBV20-1 with TRBJ2-7, with unresolved D. Germline V gene lookup returns CDR1 DFQATT and CDR2 SNEGSKA (reference sequence). Deletions cut 6 bases from V and 0 bases from J, with 12 bases between. The CDR3 runs to 13 residues. CDR3 nucleotide sequence: TGCAGTGCCACCGTGCCAGACTCCTACGAGCAGTACTTC. Amino acid sequence: CSATVPDSYEQYF.

Of note for this clonotype: With a much larger clone just one base away, this may be a read error. The chain couples TRBV5-6 to TRBJ1-1; D call uncertain. The V gene lost 0 bases and the J gene lost 1 base, with 7 bases spanning the gap. CDR1 is SGHDT, CDR2 YYEEEE, per germline. The CDR3 is 14 residues long. The CDR3 is CASSLAQSNTEAFF. CDR3 DNA: TGTGCCAGCAGCTTGGCCCAGTCGAACACTGAAGCTTTCTTT. The whole variable domain, filled in from reference TRBV5-6 and TRBJ1-1, reads DAGVTQSPTHLIKTRGQQVTLRCSPKSGHDTVSWYQQALGQGPQFIFQYYEEEERQRGNFPDRFSGHQFPNYSSELNVNALLLGDSALYLCASSLAQSNTEAFFGQGTRLTVV.

This clonotype was found many times. The chain employs TRBV10-3 and TRBJ2-7, with 9 bases fitting TRBD1. CDR1 is ENHRY and CDR2 is SYGVKD in the germline V gene. The CDR3 is 12 residues long. With 6 bases clipped from V and 10 bases from J, the junction kept 7 bases outside the gene matches. This CDR3 is CAIRETGGAQYF. DNA of the CDR3: TGTGCCATCAGGGAAACAGGGGGCGCCCAGTACTTC.

This clonotype has only a few counts. The rearrangement links TRBV30 to TRBJ2-1; 12 bases match TRBD2. The CDR3 length is 15 residues. Trimming removed 3 bases from V and 5 bases from J; junction bases left unmatched: 5. Germline CDR1 and CDR2: GTSNPN and SVGIG (reference sequence). The CDR3 loop reads CAWSLGLAGDNEQFF. In DNA, the CDR3 is TGTGCCTGGAGCCTGGGACTAGCGGGTGACAATGAGCAGTTCTTC.

This clonotype was detected ten times or more. CDR3: CASSHSSGGTYGYTF. The CDR3, as DNA: TGTGCCAGCAGCCACTCGTCGGGGGGGACTTATGGCTACACCTTC. The chain employs TRBV3-1 and TRBJ1-2, with a tentative D call TRBD1 (5 bases). Trimming stripped 3 bases from V and 5 bases from J, with 16 bases between. There are 15 residues in the CDR3. CDR1 and CDR2 from the germline V gene are LGHDT and YNNKEL (reference sequence).

There are many counts of this clonotype. The chain employs TRBV6-5 and TRBJ2-3; maybe TRBD1 (5 bases). Trimming took off 1 base at V and 3 bases at J, with 8 bases between the two ends. In germline, CDR1 is MNHEY, CDR2 SVGAGI. The CDR3 has 14 residues. In DNA, the CDR3 is TGTGCCAGCAGTTACTATTCAGGGACAGATACGCAGTATTTT. Residues: CASSYYSGTDTQYF.

This clonotype was seen at least ten times. This chain connects TRBV7-6 to TRBJ1-4; the D gene is possibly TRBD1 (6 bases). The V gene lost 3 bases and the J gene lost 6 bases, with 14 bases spanning the gap. Looked up from germline, CDR1 is SGHVS and CDR2 is FNYEAQ. The CDR3 has 15 amino acids. The CDR3 loop is CASSLYRDGDEKLFF. The CDR3 DNA sequence: TGTGCCAGCAGCTTGTACAGGGACGGGGATGAAAAACTGTTTTTT.

This clonotype came up many times. V gene TRBV9 combines with J gene TRBJ2-3; D uncertain. This CDR3 contains 13 residues. CDR1 and CDR2 (germline): SGDLS, YYNGEE. The ends were cut back, 2 bases at V and 2 bases at J, with 6 bases in the middle. The CDR3 protein is CASSVEPTDTQYF. In nucleotides, the CDR3 is TGTGCCAGCAGCGTTGAGCCCACAGATACGCAGTATTTT.